This T cell receptor (beta chain) was found in a study of regulatory T cells in long-lasting Graves disease. The wider study: Persistent cases were those of Graves' disease that involved over 5 years of antithyroid drugs with positive TSH receptor antibodies.

The time point denotes: persistent/refractory GD, antithyroid drugs over 5 years with positive TRAb. Construction of the TCR library relied on RNA isolated from PBMCs. The diagnosis of Graves' disease used American Thyroid Association guidelines. A note on this clonotype: Its cognate antigen is unknown.

Assembly of TCR beta libraries relied on iRepertoire HTBI primers together with Arm-PCR of CDR3 regions. One entry per CDR3 protein, called by TCRdb with MiXCR from the multiplex PCR reads. The sample shows around 450,000 distinct CDR3 sequences, 20% to 25% of them seen only once. General study results and limits: Persistent patients shared more public clonotypes (2,741) than new patients (just under 1,000).

Germline lookup yields CDR1 SEHNR and CDR2 FQNEAQ (reference sequence). Trimming left V 5 bases short and J 6 bases short, with 19 bases between. This CDR3 is 16 amino acids long. Here the sequenced sample was peripheral blood mononuclear cells (PBMCs), taken when the disease was refractory, from a patient treated with antithyroid drugs. V gene TRBV7-9 combines with J gene TRBJ1-4; perhaps TRBD1 as D (5 bases). This TCR was recovered from a female donor with Graves disease. The CDR3 bases are TGTGCCAGCAGCAAGGGGACTGCCGGTTATCATGAAAAACTGTTTTTT. It encodes CASSKGTAGYHEKLFF.